Sequencing of this T cell receptor beta chain was carried out in a study of blood T cell repertoires in COVID-19. Data came from immunoSEQ multiplex PCR; TCRdb stores just in-frame clones and leaves some out. This table holds about 170,000 clones, under 90% found once. CDR1 is MDHEN and CDR2 is SYDVKM in the germline V gene. This CDR3 is built from 14 residues. V dropped 7 bases and J dropped 1 base, with 13 bases sitting between them. The sample consisted of peripheral blood. The chain couples TRBV28 to TRBJ1-1; tentative D call: TRBD1 (5 bases). The sequence derives from a woman aged 65 to 85 with COVID-19, enrolled during active disease. The CDR3 is CASKKNDRNTEAFF. CDR3 sequence (DNA): TGTGCCAGCAAGAAAAACGACAGGAACACTGAAGCTTTCTTT.